This T cell receptor (beta chain) was sequenced in a study of tumor and adjacent non-tumor tissue in lung cancer. Study information: There were 11 to 13 adenocarcinoma, a couple of squamous cell carcinoma and 1 small cell lung cancer cases. General study findings and limits: Normal lung showed higher cumulative top 100 clone frequency than tumor.

No cell sorting was done before RNA was extracted from the tissue. The normal lung tissue was taken more than 3 cm from the tumor edge. A modified ARM-PCR protocol with three rounds of nested PCR amplified TCRbeta. TCRdb redid the calling of the multiplex PCR reads with MiXCR, one entry per CDR3 protein. Of about 48,000 distinct CDR3 sequences listed, around 64% are singletons. On this clonotype: Its antigen is currently unknown. In this CDR3 the conserved last residue, phenylalanine or tryptophan, is missing, so a read error is likely.

The clonotype comes from a woman aged 65 to 85 with non-small cell lung cancer. Sequenced material: distant non-tumor lung tissue.

CDR3 coding DNA: TGCAGCACTGCAGGACTAGCGGGAGTGCCAGATACGCAGTATTTG. It specifies CSTAGLAGVPDTQYL. The rearrangement links TRBV29-1 to TRBJ2-3; 13 nucleotides match TRBD2. The V gene end was trimmed by 8 bases and the J gene end by 4 bases; junction bases not matched to a gene: 9. CDR1 is SQVTM and CDR2 is ANQGSEA in the germline V gene. The CDR3 has 15 amino acids.